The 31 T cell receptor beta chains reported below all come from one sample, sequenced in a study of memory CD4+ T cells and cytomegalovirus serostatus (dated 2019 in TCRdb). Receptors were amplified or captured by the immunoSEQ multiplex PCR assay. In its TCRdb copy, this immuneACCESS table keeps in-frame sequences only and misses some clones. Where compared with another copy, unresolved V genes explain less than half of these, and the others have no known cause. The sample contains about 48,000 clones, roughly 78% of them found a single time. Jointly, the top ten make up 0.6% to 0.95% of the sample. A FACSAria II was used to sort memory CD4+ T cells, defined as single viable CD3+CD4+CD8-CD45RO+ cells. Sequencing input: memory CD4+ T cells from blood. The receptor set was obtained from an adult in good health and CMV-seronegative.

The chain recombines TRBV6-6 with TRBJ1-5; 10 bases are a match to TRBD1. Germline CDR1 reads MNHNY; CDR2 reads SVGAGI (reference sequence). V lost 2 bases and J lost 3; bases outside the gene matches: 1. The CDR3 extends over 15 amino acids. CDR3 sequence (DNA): TGTGCCAGCAGTTACGGGACAGGGGCCAATCAGCCCCAGCATTTT. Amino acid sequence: CASSYGTGANQPQHF.

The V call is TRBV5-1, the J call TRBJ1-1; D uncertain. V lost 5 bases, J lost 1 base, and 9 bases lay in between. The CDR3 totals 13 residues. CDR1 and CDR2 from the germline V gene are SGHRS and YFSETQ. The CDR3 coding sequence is TGCGCCAGCAGAGTAGGTGGGAACACTGAAGCTTTCTTT. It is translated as CASRVGGNTEAFF.

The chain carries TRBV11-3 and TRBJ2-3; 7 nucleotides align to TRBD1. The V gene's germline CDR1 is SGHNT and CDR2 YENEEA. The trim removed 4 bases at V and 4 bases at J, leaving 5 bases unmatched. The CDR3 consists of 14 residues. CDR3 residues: CASSSRQGPDTQYF. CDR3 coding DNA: TGTGCCAGCAGCTCAAGACAGGGTCCAGATACGCAGTATTTT.

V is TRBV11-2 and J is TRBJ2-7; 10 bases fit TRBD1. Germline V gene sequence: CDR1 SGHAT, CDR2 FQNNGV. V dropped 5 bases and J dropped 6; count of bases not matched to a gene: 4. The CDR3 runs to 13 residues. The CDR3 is CASSRDRGSEQYF. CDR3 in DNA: TGTGCCAGCAGCCGGGACAGGGGTAGCGAGCAGTACTTC.

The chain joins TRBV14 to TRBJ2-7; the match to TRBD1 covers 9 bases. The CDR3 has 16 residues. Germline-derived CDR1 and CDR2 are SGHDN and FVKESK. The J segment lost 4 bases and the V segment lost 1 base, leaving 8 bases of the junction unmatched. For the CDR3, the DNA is TGTGCCAGCAGCCAAGGTGGGACAGGGTTCCTTTACGAGCAGTACTTC. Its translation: CASSQGGTGFLYEQYF.

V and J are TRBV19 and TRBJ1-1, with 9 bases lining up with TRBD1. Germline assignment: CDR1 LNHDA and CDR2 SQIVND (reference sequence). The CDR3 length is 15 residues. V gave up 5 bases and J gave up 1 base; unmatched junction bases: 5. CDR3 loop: CASSARGQGNTEAFF. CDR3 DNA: TGTGCCAGTAGTGCCCGGGGACAGGGGAACACTGAAGCTTTCTTT. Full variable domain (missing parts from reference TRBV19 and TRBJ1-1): DGGITQSPKYLFRKEGQNVTLSCEQNLNHDAMYWYRQDPGQGLRLIYYSQIVNDFQKGDIAEGYSVSREKKESFPLTVTSAQKNPTAFYLCASSARGQGNTEAFFGQGTRLTVV.

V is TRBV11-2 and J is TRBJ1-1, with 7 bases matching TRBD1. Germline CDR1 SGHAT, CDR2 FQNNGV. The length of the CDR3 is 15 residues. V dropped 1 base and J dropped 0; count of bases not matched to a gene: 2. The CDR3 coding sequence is TGTGCCAGCAGCTTAGCAACAGGGGTGAACACTGAAGCTTTCTTT. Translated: CASSLATGVNTEAFF.

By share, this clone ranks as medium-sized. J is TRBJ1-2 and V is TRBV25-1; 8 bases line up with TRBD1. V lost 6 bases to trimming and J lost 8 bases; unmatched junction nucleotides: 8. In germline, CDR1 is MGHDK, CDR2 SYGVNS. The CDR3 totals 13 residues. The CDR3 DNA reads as TGTGCCAGCAGGGACCAGGGGGCGGAAGGCTACACCTTC. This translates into CASRDQGAEGYTF.

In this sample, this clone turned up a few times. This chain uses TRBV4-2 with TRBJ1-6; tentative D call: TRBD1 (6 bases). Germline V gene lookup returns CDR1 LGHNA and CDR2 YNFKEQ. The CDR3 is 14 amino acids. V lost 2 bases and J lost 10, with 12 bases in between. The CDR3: CASSQPRGESPLHF. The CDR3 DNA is TGTGCCAGCAGCCAACCTAGGGGGGAATCACCCCTCCACTTT.

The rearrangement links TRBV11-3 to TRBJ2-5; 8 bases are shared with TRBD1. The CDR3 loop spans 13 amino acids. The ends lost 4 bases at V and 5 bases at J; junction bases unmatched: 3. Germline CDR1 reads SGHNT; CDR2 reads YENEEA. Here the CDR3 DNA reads TGTGCCAGCAGCTCTGGACAGGGTGAGACCCAGTACTTC. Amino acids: CASSSGQGETQYF.

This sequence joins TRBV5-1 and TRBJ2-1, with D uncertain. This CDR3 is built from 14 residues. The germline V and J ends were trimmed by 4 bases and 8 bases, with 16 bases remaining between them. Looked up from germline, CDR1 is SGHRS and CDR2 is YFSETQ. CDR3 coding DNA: TGCGCCAGCAGCCTGGAGACCCCGAACCATGAGCAGTTCTTC. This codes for CASSLETPNHEQFF.

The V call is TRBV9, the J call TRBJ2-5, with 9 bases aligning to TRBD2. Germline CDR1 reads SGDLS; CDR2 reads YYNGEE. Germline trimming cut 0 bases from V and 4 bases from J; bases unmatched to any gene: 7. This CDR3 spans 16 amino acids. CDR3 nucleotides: TGTGCCAGCAGCGTAGAGCGCGGGAGGGCGGGAGAGACCCAGTACTTC. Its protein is CASSVERGRAGETQYF. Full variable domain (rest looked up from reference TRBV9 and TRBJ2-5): DSGVTQTPKHLITATGQRVTLRCSPRSGDLSVYWYQQSLDQGLQFLIQYYNGEERAKGNILERFSAQQFPDLHSELNLSSLELGDSALYFCASSVERGRAGETQYFGPGTRLLVL.

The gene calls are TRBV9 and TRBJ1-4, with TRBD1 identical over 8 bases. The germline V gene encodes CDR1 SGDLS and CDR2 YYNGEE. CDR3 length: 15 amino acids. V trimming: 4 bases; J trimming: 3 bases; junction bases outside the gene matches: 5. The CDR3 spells CASSPRTGSNEKLFF. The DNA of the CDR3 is TGTGCCAGCAGCCCGCGGACAGGGTCTAATGAAAAACTGTTTTTT.

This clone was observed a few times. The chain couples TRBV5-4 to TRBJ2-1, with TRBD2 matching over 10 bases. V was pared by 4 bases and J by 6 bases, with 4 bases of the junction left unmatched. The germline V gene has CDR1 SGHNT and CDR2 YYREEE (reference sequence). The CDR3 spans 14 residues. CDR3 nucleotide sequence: TGTGCCAGCAGCAAAGCGGGGGGGCGCAATGAGCAGTTCTTC. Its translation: CASSKAGGRNEQFF.

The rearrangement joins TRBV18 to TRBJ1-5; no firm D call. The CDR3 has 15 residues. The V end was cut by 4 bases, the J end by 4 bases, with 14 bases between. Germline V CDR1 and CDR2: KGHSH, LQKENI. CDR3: CASSRGPASNQPQHF. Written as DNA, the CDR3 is TGTGCCAGCTCACGGGGTCCCGCATCGAATCAGCCCCAGCATTTT.

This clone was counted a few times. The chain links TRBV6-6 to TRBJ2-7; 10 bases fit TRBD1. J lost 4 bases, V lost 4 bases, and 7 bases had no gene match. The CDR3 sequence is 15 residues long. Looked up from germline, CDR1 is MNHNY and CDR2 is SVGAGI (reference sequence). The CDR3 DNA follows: TGTGCCAGCAGTTCACTGACAGGGGGCGGGTACGAGCAGTACTTC. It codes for CASSSLTGGGYEQYF.

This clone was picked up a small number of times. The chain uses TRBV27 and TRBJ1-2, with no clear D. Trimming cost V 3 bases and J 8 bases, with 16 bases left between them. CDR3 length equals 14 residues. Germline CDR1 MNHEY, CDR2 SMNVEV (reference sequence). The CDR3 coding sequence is TGTGCCAGCAGTTTTAGTATTCTTAGCCGGGGCTACACCTTC. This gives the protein CASSFSILSRGYTF.

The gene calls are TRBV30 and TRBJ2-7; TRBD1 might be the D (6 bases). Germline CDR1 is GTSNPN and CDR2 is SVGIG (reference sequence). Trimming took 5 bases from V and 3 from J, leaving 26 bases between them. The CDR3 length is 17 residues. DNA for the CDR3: TGTGCCTGGCGACCAAAACTCACGAAAAAAGGGGGCTACGAGCAGTACTTC. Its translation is CAWRPKLTKKGGYEQYF.

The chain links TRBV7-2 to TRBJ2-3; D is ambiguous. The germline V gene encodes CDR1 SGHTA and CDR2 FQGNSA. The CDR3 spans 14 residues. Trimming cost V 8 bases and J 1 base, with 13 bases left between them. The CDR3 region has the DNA TGTGCCAGCGGAGTTCAAACGGGCACAGATACGCAGTATTTT. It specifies CASGVQTGTDTQYF.

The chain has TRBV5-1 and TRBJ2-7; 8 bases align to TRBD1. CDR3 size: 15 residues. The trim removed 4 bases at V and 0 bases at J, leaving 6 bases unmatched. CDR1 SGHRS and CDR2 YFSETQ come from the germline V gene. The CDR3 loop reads CASSLGQGNSYEQYF. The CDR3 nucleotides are TGCGCCAGCAGCCTCGGACAGGGAAACTCCTACGAGCAGTACTTC.

The CDR3 sequence: CASSLEAGGYGYTF. Written as DNA, the CDR3 is TGCGCCAGCAGCTTAGAGGCTGGGGGTTATGGCTACACCTTC. The chain recombines TRBV5-1 with TRBJ1-2; D might be TRBD1 (5 bases). CDR1 SGHRS and CDR2 YFSETQ come from the germline V gene. CDR3 length equals 14 residues. V lost 2 bases to trimming and J lost 5 bases, with 13 bases between them. Supplemented by reference TRBV5-1 and TRBJ1-2, the full variable domain reads KAGVTQTPRYLIKTRGQQVTLSCSPISGHRSVSWYQQTPGQGLQFLFEYFSETQRNKGNFPGRFSGRQFSNSRSEMNVSTLELGDSALYLCASSLEAGGYGYTFGSGTRLTVV.

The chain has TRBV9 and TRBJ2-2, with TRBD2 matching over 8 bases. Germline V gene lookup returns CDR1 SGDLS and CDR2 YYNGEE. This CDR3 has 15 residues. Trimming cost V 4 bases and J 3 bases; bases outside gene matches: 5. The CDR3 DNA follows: TGTGCCAGCAGCCCCCACGGGGGGGACACCGGGGAGCTGTTTTTT. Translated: CASSPHGGDTGELFF. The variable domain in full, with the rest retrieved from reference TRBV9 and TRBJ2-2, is DSGVTQTPKHLITATGQRVTLRCSPRSGDLSVYWYQQSLDQGLQFLIQYYNGEERAKGNILERFSAQQFPDLHSELNLSSLELGDSALYFCASSPHGGDTGELFFGEGSRLTVL.

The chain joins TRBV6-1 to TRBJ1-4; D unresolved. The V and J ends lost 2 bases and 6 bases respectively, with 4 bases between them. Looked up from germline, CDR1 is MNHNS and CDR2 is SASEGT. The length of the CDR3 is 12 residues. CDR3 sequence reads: CASSENDEKLFF. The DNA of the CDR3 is TGTGCCAGCAGTGAAAATGATGAAAAACTGTTTTTT.

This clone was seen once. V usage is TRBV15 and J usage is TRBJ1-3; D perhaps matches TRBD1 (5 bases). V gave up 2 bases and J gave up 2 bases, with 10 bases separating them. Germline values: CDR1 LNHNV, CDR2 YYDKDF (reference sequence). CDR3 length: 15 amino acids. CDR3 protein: CATSRSKTAGNTIYF. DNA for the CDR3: TGTGCCACCAGCAGATCCAAGACAGCTGGAAACACCATATATTTT.

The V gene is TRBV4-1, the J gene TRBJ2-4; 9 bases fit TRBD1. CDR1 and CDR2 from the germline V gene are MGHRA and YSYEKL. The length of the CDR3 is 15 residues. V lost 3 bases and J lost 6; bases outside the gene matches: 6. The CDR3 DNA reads TGCGCCAGCAGCCAGCCGACAGGGGGGACAAACATTCAGTACTTC. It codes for CASSQPTGGTNIQYF.

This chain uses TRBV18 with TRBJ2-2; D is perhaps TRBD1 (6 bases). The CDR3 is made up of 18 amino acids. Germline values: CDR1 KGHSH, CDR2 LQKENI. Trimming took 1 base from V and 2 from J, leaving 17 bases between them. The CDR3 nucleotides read TGTGCCAGCTCACCACAAAGGTTGAGACAGGCTAACACCGGGGAGCTGTTTTTT. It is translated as CASSPQRLRQANTGELFF.

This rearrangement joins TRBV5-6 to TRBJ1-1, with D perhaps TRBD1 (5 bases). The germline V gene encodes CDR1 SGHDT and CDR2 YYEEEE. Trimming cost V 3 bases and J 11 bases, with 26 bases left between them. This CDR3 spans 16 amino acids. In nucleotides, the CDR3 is TGTGCCAGCAGCTCCACCGGGACCTGGATGACTCCCGGGGCTTTCTTT. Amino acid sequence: CASSSTGTWMTPGAFF. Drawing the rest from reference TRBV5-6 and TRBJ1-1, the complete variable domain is DAGVTQSPTHLIKTRGQQVTLRCSPKSGHDTVSWYQQALGQGPQFIFQYYEEEERQRGNFPDRFSGHQFPNYSSELNVNALLLGDSALYLCASSSTGTWMTPGAFFGQGTRLTVV.

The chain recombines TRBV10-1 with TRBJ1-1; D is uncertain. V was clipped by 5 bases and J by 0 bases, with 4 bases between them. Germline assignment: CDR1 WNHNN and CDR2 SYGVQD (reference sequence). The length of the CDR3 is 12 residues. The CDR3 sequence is CASSSVNTEAFF. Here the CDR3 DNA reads TGCGCCAGCAGTTCTGTGAACACTGAAGCTTTCTTT.

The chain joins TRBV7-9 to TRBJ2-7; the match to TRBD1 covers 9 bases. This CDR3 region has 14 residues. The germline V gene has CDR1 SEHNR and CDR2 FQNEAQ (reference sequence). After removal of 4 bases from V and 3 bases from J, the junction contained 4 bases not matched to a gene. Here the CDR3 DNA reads TGTGCCAGCAGCTCCGGACAGGGGAGCTACGAGCAGTACTTC. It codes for CASSSGQGSYEQYF.

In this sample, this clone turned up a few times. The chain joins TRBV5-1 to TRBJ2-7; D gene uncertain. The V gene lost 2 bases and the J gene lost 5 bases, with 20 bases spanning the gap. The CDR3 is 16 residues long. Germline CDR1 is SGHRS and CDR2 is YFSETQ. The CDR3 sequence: CASSLSSLVPQNEQYF. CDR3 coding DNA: TGCGCCAGCAGCTTAAGTTCCCTCGTACCCCAGAACGAGCAGTACTTC.

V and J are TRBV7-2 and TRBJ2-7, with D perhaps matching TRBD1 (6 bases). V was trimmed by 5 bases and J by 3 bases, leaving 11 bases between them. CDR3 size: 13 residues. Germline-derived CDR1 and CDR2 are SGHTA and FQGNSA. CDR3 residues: CASSLQGLYEQYF. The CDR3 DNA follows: TGTGCCAGCAGCCTACAGGGTCTCTACGAGCAGTACTTC.